The 18 T cell receptor beta chains reported below all come from one sample, sequenced in a study of blood T cell repertoires in COVID-19. Produced via immunoSEQ multiplex PCR; TCRdb's table is partial and in-frame only. Of roughly 35,000 clones listed, 70% to 90% are singletons. The specimen sequenced was peripheral blood. All receptors derive from an older man with acute or convalescent COVID-19.

This chain uses TRBV11-2 with TRBJ2-3, with TRBD2 identical over 10 bases. Germline V gene lookup returns CDR1 SGHAT and CDR2 FQNNGV. The junction had 3 bases not matched to a gene; V was cut back by 2 bases and J by 4 bases. The CDR3 contains 15 residues. The CDR3 DNA is TGTGCCAGCAGCTTAAAGCTAGCGGGGGCAGATACGCAGTATTTT. Amino acid sequence: CASSLKLAGADTQYF.

The rearrangement links TRBV3-1 (or the pseudogene TRBV3-2) to TRBJ2-3; 7 positions match TRBD2. The CDR3 is 14 amino acids. In germline, CDR1 is LGHDT, CDR2 YNNKEL (reference sequence). J gave up 3 bases and V 4 bases, and 4 bases lay outside the gene matches. CDR3: CASSPGLHTDTQYF. Here the CDR3 DNA reads TGTGCCAGCAGCCCGGGACTACATACAGATACGCAGTATTTT.

The rearrangement links TRBV2 to TRBJ1-2; perhaps TRBD1 as D (5 bases). Per the germline V gene, CDR1 is SNHLY and CDR2 is FYNNEI. CDR3 length: 14 amino acids. V lost 3 bases and J 3 bases, leaving 11 bases between the germline ends. This CDR3 reads CASSDRGVDYGYTF. In DNA, the CDR3 is TGTGCCAGCAGTGATCGGGGGGTCGACTATGGCTACACCTTC.

The table lists this clone with a few counts. The chain combines TRBV10-3 with TRBJ1-6; 11 bases align to TRBD1. The CDR3 runs to 15 residues. Trimming at V came to 6 bases and at J to 7 bases, leaving 5 bases not matched to a gene. Germline values: CDR1 ENHRY, CDR2 SYGVKD. CDR3: CAIRTGTGGNSPLHF. The CDR3 nucleotides are TGTGCCATCAGAACCGGGACAGGGGGGAATTCACCCCTCCACTTT.

The gene calls are TRBV28 and TRBJ2-1, with D unresolved. Germline V gene sequence: CDR1 MDHEN, CDR2 SYDVKM. The CDR3 runs 18 residues. Trimming removed 1 base from V and 0 bases from J, with 16 bases in between. DNA of the CDR3: TGTGCCAGCAGTTTATACAGCCCAACCGTCAGCTCCTACAATGAGCAGTTCTTC. Translating gives CASSLYSPTVSSYNEQFF. The full variable domain, completed using reference TRBV28 and TRBJ2-1, is DVKVTQSSRYLVKRTGEKVFLECVQDMDHENMFWYRQDPGLGLRLIYFSYDVKMKEKGDIPEGYSVSREKKERFSLILESASTNQTSMYLCASSLYSPTVSSYNEQFFGPGTRLTVL.

The chain has TRBV4-1 and TRBJ2-1, with 12 bases identical to TRBD2. Germline trimming cut 2 bases from V and 5 bases from J; bases unmatched to any gene: 7. The CDR3 totals 17 residues. The germline CDR1 and CDR2 sequences are MGHRA and YSYEKL. The CDR3 region is CASSQFSSGRGHNEQFF. The CDR3 DNA follows: TGCGCCAGCAGCCAATTTTCTAGCGGGAGGGGCCACAATGAGCAGTTCTTC.

The genes are TRBV7-2 and TRBJ2-5, with TRBD1 matching 10 bases. From germline, CDR1 is SGHTA and CDR2 FQGNSA. Germline trimming cut 7 bases from V and 0 bases from J; bases unmatched to any gene: 17. The CDR3 consists of 19 residues. The CDR3 here is CASTYKGTGVWGYQETQYF. CDR3 DNA: TGTGCCAGCACCTATAAGGGGACAGGGGTATGGGGGTACCAAGAGACCCAGTACTTC.

The V gene is TRBV9, the J gene TRBJ2-7, with TRBD2 identical over 7 bases. The CDR3 runs to 13 residues. With V trimmed by 3 bases and J by 2 bases, 2 bases remained unmatched. Germline CDR1 reads SGDLS; CDR2 reads YYNGEE. The CDR3: CASSAGLTYEQYF. The CDR3 coding sequence is TGTGCCAGCAGCGCGGGACTAACCTACGAGCAGTACTTC. Complete variable domain (other parts from reference TRBV9 and TRBJ2-7): DSGVTQTPKHLITATGQRVTLRCSPRSGDLSVYWYQQSLDQGLQFLIQYYNGEERAKGNILERFSAQQFPDLHSELNLSSLELGDSALYFCASSAGLTYEQYFGPGTRLTVT.

The gene calls are TRBV3-1 (or the pseudogene TRBV3-2) and TRBJ2-3; D uncertain. CDR1 and CDR2 (germline): LGHDT, YNNKEL (reference sequence). The CDR3 extends over 15 amino acids. Deletions cut 1 base from V and 2 bases from J, with 10 bases between. CDR3 bases: TGTGCCAGCAGCCAAGTCGGAGCGCTCACAGATACGCAGTATTTT. The encoded protein is CASSQVGALTDTQYF.

The chain employs TRBV5-4 and TRBJ2-2; no clear D. The V and J ends lost 0 bases and 1 base respectively, with 7 bases between them. Germline V gene lookup returns CDR1 SGHNT and CDR2 YYREEE (reference sequence). The CDR3 runs 15 residues. The CDR3 spells CASSLGAGNTGELFF. The CDR3 DNA follows: TGTGCCAGCAGCTTGGGGGCAGGGAACACCGGGGAGCTGTTTTTT.

This clone has just one count. The rearrangement uses TRBV7-2 and TRBJ2-6, with TRBD1 identical over 7 bases. The trim removed 6 bases at V and 0 bases at J, leaving 5 bases unmatched. The CDR3 length is 16 residues. Germline V gives CDR1 SGHTA, CDR2 FQGNSA. This CDR3 reads CASSRGGNSGANVLTF. The CDR3 DNA sequence: TGTGCCAGCAGTCGAGGGGGCAACTCTGGGGCCAACGTCCTGACTTTC.

In this sample, this clone turned up a few times. The chain combines TRBV7-3 with TRBJ2-1; 7 positions match TRBD1. Germline lookup yields CDR1 SGHTA and CDR2 FQGTGA. V was clipped by 8 bases and J by 8 bases; unmatched bases: 9. The CDR3 runs 13 residues. The chain's CDR3 is CASRDRVGDEQFF. As DNA, the CDR3 is TGTGCCAGCCGAGACAGGGTTGGGGATGAGCAGTTCTTC.

The CDR3 sequence: CASSGRQGGNQPQHF. Here the CDR3 DNA reads TGTGCCAGCAGCGGTAGACAGGGGGGCAATCAGCCCCAGCATTTT. This chain uses TRBV3-1 (or the pseudogene TRBV3-2) with TRBJ1-5, with 9 bases that match TRBD1. This CDR3 spans 15 amino acids. Germline CDR1 and CDR2: LGHDT and YNNKEL (reference sequence). V dropped 5 bases and J dropped 2; count of bases not matched to a gene: 4.

The V and J genes are TRBV11-3 and TRBJ2-7; perhaps TRBD2 as D (6 bases). V lost 6 bases and J lost 1, with 10 bases in between. The CDR3 sequence is 13 residues long. CDR1 is SGHNT and CDR2 is YENEEA in the germline V gene. CDR3 amino acids: CASSISGSYEQYF. In DNA, the CDR3 is TGTGCCAGCAGTATTAGCGGATCCTACGAGCAGTACTTC.

The chain uses TRBV2 and TRBJ1-5; a weak D match, TRBD1 (5 bases). CDR1 is SNHLY and CDR2 is FYNNEI in the germline V gene. Trimming cost V 5 bases and J 4 bases, with 15 bases left between them. The CDR3 loop spans 15 amino acids. As DNA, the CDR3 is TGTGCCAGCAGTCCCGGGACTTCCGAGAATCAGCCCCAGCATTTT. Its translation is CASSPGTSENQPQHF.

V gene TRBV7-2 combines with J gene TRBJ2-2, with TRBD2 matching over 9 bases. The CDR3 has 16 residues. With 2 bases clipped from V and 8 bases from J, the junction kept 9 bases outside the gene matches. CDR1 SGHTA and CDR2 FQGNSA come from the germline V gene. The CDR3 DNA sequence: TGTGCCAGCAGCTTAATAGCGGGAGCCACTCGAGGGGAGCTGTTTTTT. Residues: CASSLIAGATRGELFF.

CDR3 nucleotides: TGTGCCAGTACGCGGGGGATGAACACTGAAGCTTTCTTT. It encodes CASTRGMNTEAFF. The chain combines TRBV6-5 with TRBJ1-1; a weak D match, TRBD1 (5 bases). Germline V gene lookup returns CDR1 MNHEY and CDR2 SVGAGI. Trimming removed 9 bases at V and 0 bases at J, with 11 bases between. CDR3 size: 13 residues.

The CDR3 DNA follows: TGCGCCAACTCCGGGAACGGCACAGATACGCAGTATTTT. Its protein product is CANSGNGTDTQYF. The chain combines TRBV10-1 with TRBJ2-3; D may be TRBD2 (5 bases). CDR3 length equals 13 residues. Germline CDR1 reads WNHNN; CDR2 reads SYGVQD (reference sequence). V was clipped by 10 bases and J by 1 base, with 12 bases between them.